Below are 10 T cell receptor beta chains sequenced from a single sample in a study of blood T cell repertoires in COVID-19 (TCRdb year 2020). Library prep was done by the immunoSEQ multiplex PCR assay. This immuneACCESS table, as held by TCRdb, lists in-frame sequences with V and J called but not all clones. Of the missing ones, under half trace to an unresolved V gene in checked studies; the others have no known cause. The sample records more than 80,000 clones, around nine tenths of which are singletons. Together, the top ten hold 11% of the sample. Sequenced sample: peripheral blood. Every receptor here comes from a man older than 75 with acute or convalescent COVID-19.

The chain employs TRBV7-2 and TRBJ1-2; 7 bases match TRBD1. The germline V gene has CDR1 SGHTA and CDR2 FQGNSA. V was clipped by 1 base and J by 4 bases; unmatched bases: 6. CDR3 length: 15 amino acids. CDR3 loop: CASSLGPQGGYGYTF. For the CDR3, the DNA is TGTGCCAGCAGCTTAGGCCCCCAGGGGGGCTATGGCTACACCTTC.

The J gene is TRBJ2-2, the V gene TRBV2; 14 positions agree with TRBD2. The germline V gene encodes CDR1 SNHLY and CDR2 FYNNEI. The CDR3 totals 16 residues. V trimming: 5 bases; J trimming: 7 bases; junction bases outside the gene matches: 6. The CDR3 DNA follows: TGTGCCAGCAGTTCGGGACTAGCGGGAGTGTTCGGGGAGCTGTTTTTT. This sequence encodes CASSSGLAGVFGELFF.

This chain links TRBV5-1 with TRBJ2-2; D unresolved. The CDR3 spans 15 residues. With 4 bases removed from V and 1 base from J, the gap between germline ends came to 11 bases. Germline V gene data show CDR1 as SGHRS and CDR2 as YFSETQ. The CDR3, as DNA: TGCGCCAGCAGCCTGACAAGTCTGAACACCGGGGAGCTGTTTTTT. Its translation is CASSLTSLNTGELFF.

This clone came up a few times. V gene TRBV10-1 combines with J gene TRBJ1-6; D is unclear. This CDR3 contains 13 residues. CDR1 is WNHNN, CDR2 SYGVQD, per germline (reference sequence). Trimming took 3 bases from V and 9 from J, leaving 9 bases between them. The DNA of the CDR3 is TGCGCCAGCAGTGAAAACCCGAGTTCACCCCTCCACTTT. Translated: CASSENPSSPLHF.

This sequence joins TRBV6-6 and TRBJ2-1; 9 bases align to TRBD2. This CDR3 has 15 amino acids. Germline-derived CDR1 and CDR2 are MNHNY and SVGAGI (reference sequence). The V segment lost 6 bases and the J segment 8 bases; nucleotides outside the gene matches: 11. CDR3 in amino acids: CASSFLAGRGDEQFF. CDR3 nucleotide sequence: TGTGCCAGCAGCTTCCTAGCGGGGCGAGGGGATGAGCAGTTCTTC.

The rearrangement uses TRBV5-1 and TRBJ2-1, with D perhaps TRBD1 (6 bases). Trimming pared 1 base from V and 1 base from J, leaving 9 bases between. The CDR3 is 15 residues long. Per the germline V gene, CDR1 is SGHRS and CDR2 is YFSETQ. The CDR3 sequence: CASSLSGDSYNEQFF. As DNA, the CDR3 is TGCGCCAGCAGCTTGTCAGGGGATTCCTACAATGAGCAGTTCTTC.

The chain links TRBV27 to TRBJ1-4; no clear D. V gave up 1 base and J gave up 6 bases, with 9 bases separating them. This CDR3 has 14 residues. Germline lookup yields CDR1 MNHEY and CDR2 SMNVEV (reference sequence). In DNA, the CDR3 is TGTGCCAGCAGTTTATACCTTGGAGATGAAAAACTGTTTTTT. Translation gives CASSLYLGDEKLFF.

This clone has just a few counts. This chain links TRBV6-2 or TRBV6-3 with TRBJ1-2; 8 nucleotides align to TRBD1. CDR3 length equals 13 residues. Unmatched junction bases numbered 2, after V lost 5 bases and J lost 3 bases. Per germline, CDR1 MNHEY and CDR2 SVGEGT. The CDR3 loop is CASSDRGYYGYTF. CDR3 DNA sequence: TGTGCCAGCAGTGACAGGGGTTACTATGGCTACACCTTC.

The genes are TRBV6-1 and TRBJ2-2, with D perhaps TRBD1 (6 bases). Germline CDR1 and CDR2: MNHNS and SASEGT. The CDR3 runs to 16 residues. V was pared by 4 bases and J by 4 bases, with 16 bases between. The CDR3 nucleotides are TGTGCCAGCAGTGGCCCCGGGACAATGCTCACCGGGGAGCTGTTTTTT. This gives the protein CASSGPGTMLTGELFF.

The genes are TRBV19 and TRBJ1-1, with unresolved D. The V gene's germline CDR1 is LNHDA and CDR2 SQIVND (reference sequence). The CDR3 totals 14 residues. Trimming took off 10 bases at V and 0 bases at J, with 15 bases between the two ends. As DNA, the CDR3 is TGTGCCACCAAGGAGGCCCTGATGAACACTGAAGCTTTCTTT. Its translation: CATKEALMNTEAFF. The complete variable domain, with remaining parts taken from reference TRBV19 and TRBJ1-1, reads DGGITQSPKYLFRKEGQNVTLSCEQNLNHDAMYWYRQDPGQGLRLIYYSQIVNDFQKGDIAEGYSVSREKKESFPLTVTSAQKNPTAFYLCATKEALMNTEAFFGQGTRLTVV.